The sequence of this T cell receptor beta chain was determined in a study of T cells in Graves' hyperthyroidism and ophthalmopathy (dated by TCRdb to about 2019). Study-level background: Peripheral blood was sampled at the time of initial diagnosis, prior to any treatment. TCR Vbeta CDR3 sequencing of 120 to 150 peripheral blood samples (roughly 41 ophthalmopathy, about 80 hyperthyroidism and approximately 17 progressor patients) is reported in the paper. Once sampling was done, hyperthyroidism patients were given methimazole at a starting dose of 30 mg daily, whereas ophthalmopathy patients were given high-dose intravenous methylprednisolone. To identify distinguishing TCR V-J signatures, a discovery cohort of 90 to 100 patients was used, comprising 43 with Graves' ophthalmopathy and around 57 with stable Graves' hyperthyroidism. Prospective prediction of ophthalmopathy was tested in an independent validation cohort of approximately 19 hyperthyroidism patients and some 17 patients who later progressed to ophthalmopathy. The approximately 97 discovery patients were randomly divided into training and test sets at a 7:3 ratio. In addition, the study compared T-cell repertoires in thyroid tissue and in blood from five to seven Graves' hyperthyroidism patients. General study outcomes and caveats: In validation, progression to ophthalmopathy was predicted by the model with approximately 67% sensitivity and 72.22% specificity, a median of about 6.4 months before onset. A 13 V-J signature model separated ophthalmopathy from stable hyperthyroidism, with approximately 87% sensitivity and 81.08% specificity in cross-validation and 80%/75% in testing. Most expanded thyroid clonotypes (frequency above 0.001) were also detected in blood, suggesting blood repertoires may reflect thyroid immune responses. No statistical method was used to fix the sample size in advance, and group allocation was not hidden from the investigators.

Amplification of TCR beta CDR3 regions was carried out from RNA transcripts. The TCR CDR3 was subjected to a first round of RT-PCR using the HTBI primer set and the Qiagen OneStep RT-PCR kit. Libraries were constructed in a second round of multiplex PCR, after which size selection and purification were performed. The libraries were sequenced on an Illumina HiSeq2000 using paired-end 100 bp reads. In the paper's pipeline: SOAPnuke was used to process the raw data, removing reads that contained adapters or uncalled bases, had a mean Phred below 15, or lacked an exact match to the constant primer or identifier. COPE v1.2.5 was used to merge high-quality paired reads, and clonotypes were defined as unique nucleotide sequences. Clonotypes were aligned to IMGT TRBV, TRBD and TRBJ reference segments using MiTCR v1.1. Only V-J combinations with frequency above 0.0001, covering about 99% of repertoires, were analysed. A TCS score was defined as the ratio of F50 (clonal expansion) to E x V (chaos), with BLOSUM62-based TCRdist applied between CDR3 peptides within each V-J. Welch's t-statistics and random forest reduced approximately 520 V-J features to 13, which were used in a naive Bayes classifier (R e1071). The similarity between thyroid and blood repertoires was quantified using the Morisita-Horn index. TCRdb reprocessing: public reads trimmed at Q25 with fastp, clones called with MiXCR, in-frame beta chains kept. Each entry is one CDR3 protein sequence, shown with its most common DNA and genes. The V and J calls, along with clone size, are taken from TCRdb and not from the paper's own processing. Within this sample are about 680,000 distinct CDR3 sequences, with roughly a third of them counted one time only. Together, the top ten hold around 29% of the sample.

This clonotype has at least ten counts. Its recognized antigen is unknown. The sample holds no much larger clone one base away, and base qualities are not on file. A patient counted as having stable Graves' hyperthyroidism if no progression to ophthalmopathy occurred over 18 months of follow-up. The hyperthyroidism patients were between 18 and 65 years old and newly diagnosed, with a disease duration of less than 2 months. Exclusion was applied to patients with uncontrolled infections, other autoimmune diseases, pregnancy or lactation. Diagnoses relied on clinical symptoms, serum thyroxine and TRAb, thyroid ultrasound and orbital computed tomography. PBMCs were isolated from 10 ml of fresh peripheral blood by Ficoll-Paque density gradient centrifugation. Trizol reagent was used to extract total RNA, and RNA quality was then checked on an Agilent 2100 Bioanalyzer. For CDR1 and CDR2, the germline V gene lists ENHRY and SYGVKD. There are 13 amino acids in the CDR3, from cysteine to phenylalanine inclusive. The retained sequence is limited to the CDR3, 39 bases, with the frame set at the first base. A distance of 11 bases separates the germline ends of V and J, which lose 4 bases and 5 bases respectively.

The rearranged segments are TRBV10-3 and TRBJ2-5; the best D guess is TRBD1, with 6 bases matching. Material for sequencing was blood. This clonotype was obtained from a woman aged 40 to 50 with Graves' hyperthyroidism. The DNA sequence is given as TGTGCCATCAGTGTGGGGGACACGGAGACCCAGTACTTC. This is translated as CAISVGDTETQYF.